Detailed here is one T cell receptor beta chain. Its antigen remains undetermined. Per-nucleotide qualities are absent, and no much larger clonotype sits a single base away. The CDR3 holds 13 amino acids from the cysteine to the phenylalanine. This entry keeps only the CDR3 DNA: 39 bases, framed from base 1. At the junction V is shortened by 8 bases and J by 1 base; bases outside the gene matches: 1. The germline V gene (reference sequence) gives CDR1 as LNHDA and CDR2 as SQIVND. Read against the paper, the sample's time point label means: baseline before first vaccination. Samples from vaccinated people were obtained from the UK trials COV001 and COV002, which included a single-blind randomized controlled phase 2/3 trial of AZD1222 (ChAdOx1 nCoV-19) in healthy adults. Trial participant PBMC samples were collected at day 0 and day 28 after the second dose for TCRbeta chain sequencing. The data are from a study of T cell responses to AZD1222 COVID-19 vaccine (dated by TCRdb to the early 2020s). Some background on the complete study: AZD1222 recipients given second doses at about 4 weeks or at about 12 weeks were pooled, since spike-specific TCR depth and breadth were not found to differ between the two schedules. Trial participants were enrolled into age subgroups of 18-55, 56-69 and 70-plus years, which contained about 160, 30 and 59 TCR-sequenced participants, respectively. A total of about 250 trial participants underwent TCR sequencing, of whom approximately 200 had received two doses of AZD1222 and 26 had received two doses of the MenACWY control vaccine.

The CDR3 regions of human TCRbeta chains were subjected to immunosequencing. Per the original workflow: TCRs in the repertoires were compared against a reference library of SARS-CoV-2-specific TCRs that had been generated with the MIRA antigen-specificity platform. Breadth was defined as the fraction of unique TCRs that were SARS-CoV-2-associated, and depth was defined as the fraction of total T cells that were SARS-CoV-2-associated. Using the MIRA data, each spike-specific TCR was mapped to the spike region that the TCR reacts to and placed in a CD4 or CD8 class. Log10-transformed breadth and depth values were compared by one-way ANOVA with Sidak's multiple comparisons tests. What TCRdb holds here is the immuneACCESS table cut down to in-frame rearrangements. Part of the clones is not present; checked against another copy, under half of the missing clones reflect an unresolved V gene, and the others are unexplained. D and trimming were read from the DNA, whereas the V and J calls and clone size are those reported in that table. This sample is represented by about 93,000 clones; around 86% of them were singletons. Of the sample, just under 6.5% falls within the top ten clones.

General findings and caveats noted by the study authors: The whole spike protein was spanned by vaccine-associated CD4 TCRs, and dominant responses were seen in regions 160-218 and 743-854. Reportedly, almost half of the unique spike-specific TCRs recognized epitopes lying outside the regions that are mutated in the B.1.351 and B.1.1.7 variants. Only six AZD1222 recipients were SARS-CoV-2 seropositive at baseline, limiting conclusions about previously exposed vaccinees. Spike-specific TCR breadth and depth rose significantly after two AZD1222 doses compared with day 0 and with MenACWY recipients. Participants were mostly white British and included more females than males, and it was suggested by the authors that clonal diversity may have been underestimated. Because no samples from the day 14 peak response were available, repertoires could be characterized only after the peak T cell response. The 56-69-year group was small, and its depth increase did not reach significance, likely because of low power.

This sequence uses TRBV19 and TRBJ2-3; 9 middle bases align to TRBD2. This receptor was taken from an adult in good health. This sample comprised peripheral blood, obtained on day 0 of AZD1222 vaccination. The CDR3 corresponds to CASQRGGTDTQYF. The nucleotide sequence is TGTGCCAGTCAGCGGGGGGGCACAGATACGCAGTATTTT.